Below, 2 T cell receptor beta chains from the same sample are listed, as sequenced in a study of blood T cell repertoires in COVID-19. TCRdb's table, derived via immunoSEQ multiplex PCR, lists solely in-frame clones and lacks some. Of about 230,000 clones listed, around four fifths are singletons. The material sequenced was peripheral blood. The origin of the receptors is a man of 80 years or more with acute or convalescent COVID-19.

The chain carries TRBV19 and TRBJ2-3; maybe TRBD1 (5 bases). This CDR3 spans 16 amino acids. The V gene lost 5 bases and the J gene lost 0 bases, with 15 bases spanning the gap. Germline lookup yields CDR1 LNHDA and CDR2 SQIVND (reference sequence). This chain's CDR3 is CASSLRVSESTDTQYF. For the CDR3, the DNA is TGTGCCAGTAGTCTCAGGGTTTCAGAAAGCACAGATACGCAGTATTTT. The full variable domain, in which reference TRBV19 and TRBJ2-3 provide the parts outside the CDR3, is DGGITQSPKYLFRKEGQNVTLSCEQNLNHDAMYWYRQDPGQGLRLIYYSQIVNDFQKGDIAEGYSVSREKKESFPLTVTSAQKNPTAFYLCASSLRVSESTDTQYFGPGTRLTVL.

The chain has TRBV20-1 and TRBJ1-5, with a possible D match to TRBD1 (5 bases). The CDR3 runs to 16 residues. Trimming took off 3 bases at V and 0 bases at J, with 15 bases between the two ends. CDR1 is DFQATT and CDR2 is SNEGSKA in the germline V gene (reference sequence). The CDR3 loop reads CSASGGGLYSNQPQHF. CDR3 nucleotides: TGCAGTGCTAGTGGCGGGGGTTTGTATAGCAATCAGCCCCAGCATTTT.